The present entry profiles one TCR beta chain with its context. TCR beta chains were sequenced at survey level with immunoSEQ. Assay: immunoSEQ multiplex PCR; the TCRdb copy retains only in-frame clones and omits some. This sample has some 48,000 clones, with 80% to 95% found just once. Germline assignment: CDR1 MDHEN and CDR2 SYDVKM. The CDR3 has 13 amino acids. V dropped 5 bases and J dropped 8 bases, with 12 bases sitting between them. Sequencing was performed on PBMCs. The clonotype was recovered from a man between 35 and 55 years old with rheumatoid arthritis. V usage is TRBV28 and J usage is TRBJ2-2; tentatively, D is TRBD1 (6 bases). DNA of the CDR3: TGTGCCAGCAGTCCACAGGGTGAGGGGGAGCTGTTTTTT. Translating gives CASSPQGEGELFF.